In this sample, the clone carrying this T cell receptor beta chain turned up many times. Its antigen is as yet unknown. This record belongs to a study of response to subunit inactivated influenza vaccine. Germline CDR1 and CDR2: MNHEY and SVGEGT. The germline V and J ends were trimmed by 7 bases and 6 bases, with 7 bases remaining between them. The CDR3 consists of 11 residues. Findings and limits, study-wide: A suggestion made by the authors is that each seasonal influenza vaccination recruits few new T cells.

TCRdb reprocessed the RT-PCR reads with MiXCR, giving one entry per CDR3 protein. The data show 650,000 or so distinct CDR3 sequences, around 15% seen once. The sample consisted of PBMCs from blood, taken less than 15 days before vaccination. This receptor was obtained from a man in his forties or fifties who received an inactivated influenza vaccine. The chain recombines TRBV6-2 or TRBV6-3 with TRBJ2-1; D is uncertain. The DNA of the CDR3 is TGTGCCAGCACCGTTGGCAATGAGCAGTTCTTC. Protein sequence: CASTVGNEQFF.